The clone carrying this T cell receptor beta chain was recorded once. These data are taken from a study of CD8+ T cells in alopecia areata. The treatment denotes: oral pan-JAK inhibitor, 5-10 mg twice daily. Extracted RNA was reverse transcribed, and the resulting cDNA served as sequencing template. The table came from immunoSEQ multiplex PCR; TCRdb's copy has only in-frame clones and leaves some out. The repertoire holds 150,000 to 200,000 clones, with less than 75% as singletons. Germline lookup yields CDR1 ENHRY and CDR2 SYGVKD. This CDR3 has 18 residues. The V end lost 3 bases, the J end lost 4 bases, and 22 bases lay between the germline ends.

This TCR was recovered from a human donor with alopecia areata. The chain uses TRBV10-3 and TRBJ2-1; D assignment may be TRBD1 or TRBD2 (5 bases each). The source was CD4+ T cells sorted from blood, collected at approximately week 55, from a patient treated with tofacitinib. This CDR3 is CAISDNLIGTSQYNEQFF. Here the CDR3 DNA reads TGTGCCATCAGTGATAATTTAATAGGGACCTCCCAATACAATGAGCAGTTCTTC.